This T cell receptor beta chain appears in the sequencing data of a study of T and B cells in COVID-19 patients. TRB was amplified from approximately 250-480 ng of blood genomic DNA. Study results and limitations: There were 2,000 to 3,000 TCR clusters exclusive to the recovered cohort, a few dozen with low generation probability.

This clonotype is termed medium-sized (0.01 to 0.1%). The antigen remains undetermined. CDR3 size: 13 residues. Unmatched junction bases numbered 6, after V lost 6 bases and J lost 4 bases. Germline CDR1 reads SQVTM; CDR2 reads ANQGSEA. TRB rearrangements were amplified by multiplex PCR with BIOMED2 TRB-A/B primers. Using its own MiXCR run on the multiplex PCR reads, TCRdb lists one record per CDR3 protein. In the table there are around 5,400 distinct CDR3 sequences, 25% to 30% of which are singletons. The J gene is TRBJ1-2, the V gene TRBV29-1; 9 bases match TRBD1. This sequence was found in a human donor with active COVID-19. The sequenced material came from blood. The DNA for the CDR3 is TGCAGCGTCCGGGACAGGGTTGGCTATGGCTACACCTTC. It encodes CSVRDRVGYGYTF.